Presented here are 29 T cell receptor beta chains from one specimen sequenced in a study of cytomegalovirus exposure and HLA in healthy donors. The PCR had 60 Vbeta and 13 Jbeta primers. Generated by immunoSEQ multiplex PCR, the TCRdb table keeps only in-frame clones and is missing some. This table has around 190,000 clones, 70% to 90% appearing once. The material sequenced was PBMCs. These TCRs come from a woman between 50 and 59 years old in good health and CMV-seronegative.

The V and J genes are TRBV27 and TRBJ1-1; 7 positions match TRBD1. With 4 bases clipped from V and 1 base from J, the junction kept 3 bases outside the gene matches. Germline CDR1 is MNHEY and CDR2 is SMNVEV (reference sequence). CDR3 length equals 14 residues. Here the CDR3 reads CASSSDRRNTEAFF. CDR3 DNA sequence: TGTGCCAGCAGTTCGGACAGGCGGAACACTGAAGCTTTCTTT.

There are a few counts of this clone. The chain is built from TRBV7-9 and TRBJ1-3; D unresolved. The V gene's germline CDR1 is SEHNR and CDR2 FQNEAQ (reference sequence). CDR3 length: 15 residues. V lost 5 bases to trimming and J lost 2 bases, with 13 bases between them. This chain's CDR3 is CASSTRSGAGNTIYF. CDR3 coding DNA: TGTGCCAGCAGCACCAGATCCGGGGCTGGAAACACCATATATTTT. Looking up the rest from reference TRBV7-9 and TRBJ1-3 gives the full variable domain: DTGVSQNPRHKITKRGQNVTFRCDPISEHNRLYWYRQTLGQGPEFLTYFQNEAQLEKSRLLSDRFSAERPKGSFSTLEIQRTEQGDSAMYLCASSTRSGAGNTIYFGEGSWLTVV.

The chain recombines TRBV7-9 with TRBJ2-2; 12 nucleotides match TRBD2. Unmatched junction bases numbered 5, after V lost 5 bases and J lost 4 bases. Germline loops: CDR1 SEHNR, CDR2 FQNEAQ (reference sequence). The CDR3 contains 16 residues. The CDR3, as DNA: TGTGCCAGCAGCCCGACTAGCGGGAGTCGCACCGGGGAGCTGTTTTTT. It codes for CASSPTSGSRTGELFF.

The chain couples TRBV5-6 to TRBJ1-6, with 9 bases aligning to TRBD1. With V trimmed by 1 base and J by 10 bases, 6 bases remained unmatched. CDR1 is SGHDT, CDR2 YYEEEE, per germline. This CDR3 region has 15 residues. CDR3 in amino acids: CASSLRTGVQSPLHF. As DNA, the CDR3 is TGTGCCAGCAGCTTGCGGACAGGGGTGCAGTCACCCCTCCACTTT.

The chain employs TRBV19 and TRBJ2-2; weak D call: TRBD1 (5 bases). Germline CDR1 and CDR2: LNHDA and SQIVND (reference sequence). The V end lost 6 bases, the J end lost 8 bases, and 16 bases lay between the germline ends. The CDR3 sequence is 14 residues long. The CDR3 region is CASRNKLGRGELFF. In nucleotides, the CDR3 is TGTGCCAGTAGAAACAAGTTGGGGCGGGGGGAGCTGTTTTTT.

This clone was seen only once. The gene calls are TRBV12-5 and TRBJ2-7; 8 positions match TRBD1. There are 13 residues in the CDR3. The ends lost 5 bases at V and 3 bases at J; junction bases unmatched: 3. Germline assignment: CDR1 LGHNT and CDR2 FRNRAP. Here the CDR3 reads CASGPDRGYEQYF. CDR3 in DNA: TGTGCTAGTGGTCCCGACAGGGGCTACGAGCAGTACTTC. The whole variable domain, filled in from reference TRBV12-5 and TRBJ2-7, reads DARVTQTPRHKVTEMGQEVTMRCQPILGHNTVFWYRQTMMQGLELLAYFRNRAPLDDSGMPKDRFSAEMPDATLATLKIQPSEPRDSAVYFCASGPDRGYEQYFGPGTRLTVT.

The J gene is TRBJ2-2, the V gene TRBV9; 12 nucleotides align to TRBD2. The CDR3 contains 16 residues. J gave up 1 base and V 2 bases, and 0 bases lay outside the gene matches. The V gene's germline CDR1 is SGDLS and CDR2 YYNGEE. CDR3 coding DNA: TGTGCCAGCAGCGTGGGACTAGCGGGGAACACCGGGGAGCTGTTTTTT. Translating gives CASSVGLAGNTGELFF. The full variable domain, its missing parts supplied by reference TRBV9 and TRBJ2-2, is DSGVTQTPKHLITATGQRVTLRCSPRSGDLSVYWYQQSLDQGLQFLIQYYNGEERAKGNILERFSAQQFPDLHSELNLSSLELGDSALYFCASSVGLAGNTGELFFGEGSRLTVL.

This rearrangement joins TRBV2 to TRBJ1-5; D call uncertain. Germline lookup yields CDR1 SNHLY and CDR2 FYNNEI. The length of the CDR3 is 13 residues. Trimming cost V 7 bases and J 2 bases, with 9 bases left between them. CDR3: CASIGAGNQPQHF. The CDR3 DNA is TGTGCCAGCATCGGAGCGGGCAATCAGCCCCAGCATTTT.

The V call is TRBV5-1, the J call TRBJ2-1; D is possibly TRBD1 (5 bases). Germline assignment: CDR1 SGHRS and CDR2 YFSETQ. The CDR3 spans 16 residues. V lost 1 base and J lost 6, with 17 bases in between. The CDR3 DNA follows: TGCGCCAGCAGCTTGTGGGCAGGGTCTAAGGGCAATGAGCAGTTCTTC. It specifies CASSLWAGSKGNEQFF.

The chain couples TRBV6-1 to TRBJ1-5; possible D gene TRBD1, 6 bases. CDR1 and CDR2 (germline): MNHNS, SASEGT. The CDR3 runs to 13 residues. V was trimmed by 7 bases and J by 6 bases, leaving 13 bases between them. The CDR3 here is CASMRGPRQPQHF. Written as DNA, the CDR3 is TGTGCCAGCATGCGGGGGCCCCGTCAGCCCCAGCATTTT.

V is TRBV6-6 and J is TRBJ1-5; 7 bases line up with TRBD1. This CDR3 spans 14 amino acids. Germline V gene data show CDR1 as MNHNY and CDR2 as SVGAGI (reference sequence). The ends lost 8 bases at V and 4 bases at J; junction bases unmatched: 8. CDR3: CASGRDSLNQPQHF. CDR3 coding DNA: TGTGCCAGCGGCCGGGACAGCCTGAATCAGCCCCAGCATTTT.

This chain connects TRBV19 to TRBJ2-5, with D tentatively TRBD2 (5 bases). V lost 8 bases, J lost 4 bases, and 14 bases lay in between. From germline, CDR1 is LNHDA and CDR2 SQIVND (reference sequence). This CDR3 contains 13 residues. Here the CDR3 reads CASANRGGETQYF. The DNA of the CDR3 is TGTGCCAGTGCCAACCGAGGAGGAGAGACCCAGTACTTC. Based on the CDR3 plus reference TRBV19 and TRBJ2-5, the full variable domain is DGGITQSPKYLFRKEGQNVTLSCEQNLNHDAMYWYRQDPGQGLRLIYYSQIVNDFQKGDIAEGYSVSREKKESFPLTVTSAQKNPTAFYLCASANRGGETQYFGPGTRLLVL.

The J gene is TRBJ1-5, the V gene TRBV4-2, with D possibly matching TRBD1 (5 bases). This CDR3 region has 14 residues. The V gene's germline CDR1 is LGHNA and CDR2 YNFKEQ. Trimming removed 0 bases from V and 3 bases from J, with 6 bases in between. DNA of the CDR3: TGTGCCAGCAGCCAAGAGGGGCACAATCAGCCCCAGCATTTT. Its translation: CASSQEGHNQPQHF.

The rearrangement joins TRBV4-1 to TRBJ2-1; 9 nucleotides agree with TRBD1. The CDR3 consists of 19 residues. Germline lookup yields CDR1 MGHRA and CDR2 YSYEKL. V lost 4 bases to trimming and J lost 6 bases; unmatched junction nucleotides: 19. CDR3 coding DNA: TGCGCCAGCAGCCGGGGGACGGGACAGGGACTACTAGTTGCCAATGAGCAGTTCTTC. Amino acid sequence: CASSRGTGQGLLVANEQFF.

This clone was counted a few times. The chain employs TRBV7-3 and TRBJ2-7, with TRBD1 matching 9 bases. Germline V CDR1 and CDR2: SGHTA, FQGTGA. CDR3 length: 15 amino acids. Unmatched junction bases numbered 4, after V lost 1 base and J lost 3 bases. The CDR3 is CASSLRGQGDYEQYF. In nucleotides, the CDR3 is TGTGCCAGCAGCTTAAGGGGACAGGGTGACTACGAGCAGTACTTC.

The J gene is TRBJ2-1, the V gene TRBV11-2, with TRBD2 matching 11 bases. This CDR3 comprises 16 residues. V lost 5 bases, J lost 3 bases, and 6 bases stayed unmatched. Germline CDR1 is SGHAT and CDR2 is FQNNGV. The CDR3 reads CASSGRLAGIYNEQFF. Written as DNA, the CDR3 is TGTGCCAGCAGCGGCCGACTAGCGGGAATCTACAATGAGCAGTTCTTC.

This chain connects TRBV27 to TRBJ2-1; weak D call: TRBD1 (6 bases). CDR1 and CDR2 from the germline V gene are MNHEY and SMNVEV (reference sequence). Trimming cost V 6 bases and J 10 bases, with 13 bases left between them. The CDR3 is 12 amino acids. CDR3 DNA sequence: TGTGCCAGCAGCCCAGGGGTCGGCGAGCAGTTCTTC. Translating gives CASSPGVGEQFF.

The J gene is TRBJ1-2, the V gene TRBV5-6, with 10 bases identical to TRBD1. J was trimmed by 5 bases and V by 0 bases; bases with no gene match: 7. CDR1 is SGHDT and CDR2 is YYEEEE in the germline V gene. The CDR3 length is 16 residues. The CDR3 DNA sequence: TGTGCCAGCAGCTTGGATGGGACAGGGGACCGGTATGGCTACACCTTC. The encoded protein is CASSLDGTGDRYGYTF.

This chain connects TRBV18 to TRBJ1-3, with 7 bases aligning to TRBD1. The CDR3 covers 17 residues. Germline CDR1 and CDR2: KGHSH and LQKENI. Trimming took 4 bases from V and 0 from J; bases not matched to a gene: 9. CDR3 sequence: CASSQPGQTISGNTIYF. The CDR3 nucleotides read TGTGCCAGCTCACAACCGGGACAGACCATCTCTGGAAACACCATATATTTT.

The chain links TRBV5-1 to TRBJ2-3; 8 positions match TRBD1. Germline assignment: CDR1 SGHRS and CDR2 YFSETQ. V gave up 5 bases and J gave up 0 bases; unmatched junction bases: 8. The length of the CDR3 is 16 residues. This CDR3 reads CASRDNRGVSTDTQYF. The CDR3 DNA is TGCGCCAGCAGGGACAACAGGGGGGTGAGCACAGATACGCAGTATTTT.

CDR3 nucleotides: TGTGCCAGCAGGATAAGCGGGAGACAAACCGATGAGCAGTTCTTC. Translation gives CASRISGRQTDEQFF. The chain employs TRBV6-1 and TRBJ2-1; 8 nucleotides match TRBD2. The CDR3 totals 15 residues. Trimming took 6 bases from V and 8 from J; bases not matched to a gene: 12. The V gene's germline CDR1 is MNHNS and CDR2 SASEGT.

This chain joins TRBV11-1 and TRBJ2-7, with TRBD2 matching over 7 bases. TRBJ2-1 explains the end of the DNA better; the J call may be wrong. This CDR3 has 16 residues. Germline lookup yields CDR1 SGHAT and CDR2 FQDESV (reference sequence). CDR3 protein: CASSSQRGLGHNEQFF. Written as DNA, the CDR3 is TGTGCCAGCAGCTCCCAGCGGGGTCTGGGGCACAATGAGCAGTTCTTC.

This clone has just a few counts. The sample holds other DNA sequences that translate to the same CDR3. The genes are TRBV5-1 and TRBJ1-1; 7 nucleotides agree with TRBD1. The ends lost 4 bases at V and 2 bases at J; junction bases unmatched: 5. CDR1 SGHRS and CDR2 YFSETQ come from the germline V gene. The CDR3 totals 14 residues. CDR3 nucleotides: TGCGCCAGCAGCCACGGGACAGCCAACACTGAAGCTTTCTTT. Translated: CASSHGTANTEAFF.

The chain carries TRBV28 and TRBJ2-7, with D possibly matching TRBD2 (6 bases). The germline V gene has CDR1 MDHEN and CDR2 SYDVKM. CDR3 length equals 13 residues. Between the trimmed V and J ends, which lost 3 bases and 3 bases, there was a span of 9 bases. CDR3 loop: CASSLRDLYEQYF. DNA for the CDR3: TGTGCCAGCAGTTTGCGGGACCTCTACGAGCAGTACTTC.

In regard to this clone: Additional DNA sequences in this sample encode the identical CDR3. The V gene is TRBV5-1, the J gene TRBJ2-3; D gene ambiguous. CDR1 is SGHRS, CDR2 YFSETQ, per germline. This CDR3 region has 15 residues. V lost 0 bases to trimming and J lost 0 bases, with 8 bases between them. CDR3 sequence reads: CASSLDGTSTDTQYF. The CDR3 nucleotides read TGCGCCAGCAGCTTGGACGGTACTAGCACAGATACGCAGTATTTT.

The V and J genes are TRBV28 and TRBJ2-7; TRBD2 agrees at 13 bases. Germline V gene data show CDR1 as MDHEN and CDR2 as SYDVKM. The CDR3 is 13 amino acids. Unmatched junction bases numbered 5, after V lost 6 bases and J lost 9 bases. The CDR3 loop is CASSRTSGSAQYF. The CDR3 DNA is TGTGCCAGCAGCCGGACTAGCGGGAGCGCGCAGTACTTC. Variable domain in full (rest from reference TRBV28 and TRBJ2-7): DVKVTQSSRYLVKRTGEKVFLECVQDMDHENMFWYRQDPGLGLRLIYFSYDVKMKEKGDIPEGYSVSREKKERFSLILESASTNQTSMYLCASSRTSGSAQYFGPGTRLTVT.

The chain employs TRBV11-2 and TRBJ2-2; TRBD2 matches at 13 bases. Unmatched junction bases numbered 8, after V lost 5 bases and J lost 8 bases. The CDR3 contains 16 residues. Looked up from germline, CDR1 is SGHAT and CDR2 is FQNNGV. CDR3 in amino acids: CASSHPGLAGTGELFF. In DNA, the CDR3 is TGTGCCAGCAGCCACCCGGGACTAGCGGGAACAGGGGAGCTGTTTTTT.

J is TRBJ2-3 and V is TRBV30; TRBD2 might be the D (6 bases). CDR1 GTSNPN and CDR2 SVGIG come from the germline V gene (reference sequence). This CDR3 comprises 16 residues. The V gene lost 4 bases and the J gene lost 0 bases, with 17 bases spanning the gap. CDR3 residues: CAWISRLRGSTDTQYF. In nucleotides, the CDR3 is TGTGCCTGGATATCGCGACTCCGGGGGAGCACAGATACGCAGTATTTT.

This rearrangement joins TRBV27 to TRBJ2-7; D may be TRBD1 (5 bases). Germline values: CDR1 MNHEY, CDR2 SMNVEV (reference sequence). V was trimmed by 2 bases and J by 4 bases, leaving 12 bases between them. This CDR3 region has 14 residues. CDR3 sequence: CASSLRGRAYEQYF. CDR3 nucleotide sequence: TGTGCCAGCAGTTTAAGGGGCAGGGCTTACGAGCAGTACTTC.